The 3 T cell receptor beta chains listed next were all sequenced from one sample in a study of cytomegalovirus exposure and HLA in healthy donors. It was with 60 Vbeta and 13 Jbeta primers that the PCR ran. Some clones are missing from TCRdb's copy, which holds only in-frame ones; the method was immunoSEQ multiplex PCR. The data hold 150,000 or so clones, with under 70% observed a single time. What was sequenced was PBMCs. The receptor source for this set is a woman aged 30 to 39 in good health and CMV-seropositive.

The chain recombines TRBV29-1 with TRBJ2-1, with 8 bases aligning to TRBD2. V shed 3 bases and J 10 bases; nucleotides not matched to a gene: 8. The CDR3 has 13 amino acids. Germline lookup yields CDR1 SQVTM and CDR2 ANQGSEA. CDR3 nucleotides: TGCAGCGTTGATCCACTAGCGGAGACCGAGCAGTTCTTC. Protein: CSVDPLAETEQFF.

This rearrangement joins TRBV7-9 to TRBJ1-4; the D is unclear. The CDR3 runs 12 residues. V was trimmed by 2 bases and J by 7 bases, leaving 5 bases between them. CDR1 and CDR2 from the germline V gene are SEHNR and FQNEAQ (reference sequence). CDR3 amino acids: CASSLRGEKLFF. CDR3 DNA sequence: TGTGCCAGCAGCTTACGGGGTGAAAAACTGTTTTTT.

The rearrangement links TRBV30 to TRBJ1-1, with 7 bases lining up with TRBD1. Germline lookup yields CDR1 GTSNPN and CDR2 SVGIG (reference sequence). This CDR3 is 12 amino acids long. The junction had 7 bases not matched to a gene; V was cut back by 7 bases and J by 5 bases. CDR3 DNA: TGTGCCTCTCCGAAGGGGGCAACTGAAGCTTTCTTT. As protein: CASPKGATEAFF.